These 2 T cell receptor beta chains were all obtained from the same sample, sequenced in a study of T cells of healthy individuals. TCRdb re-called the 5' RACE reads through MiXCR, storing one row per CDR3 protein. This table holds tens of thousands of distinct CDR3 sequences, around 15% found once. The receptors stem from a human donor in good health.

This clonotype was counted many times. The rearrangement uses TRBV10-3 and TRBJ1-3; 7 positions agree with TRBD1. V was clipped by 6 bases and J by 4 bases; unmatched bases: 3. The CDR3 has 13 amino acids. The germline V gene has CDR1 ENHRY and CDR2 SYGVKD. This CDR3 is CAIRGQTGNTIYF. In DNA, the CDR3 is TGTGCCATCAGGGGACAGACCGGAAACACCATATATTTT.

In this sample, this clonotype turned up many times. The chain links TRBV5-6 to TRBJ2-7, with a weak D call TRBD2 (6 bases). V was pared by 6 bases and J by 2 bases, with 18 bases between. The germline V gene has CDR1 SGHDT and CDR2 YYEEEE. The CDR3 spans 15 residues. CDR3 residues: CASIGFGGGTYEQYF. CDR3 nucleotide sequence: TGTGCCAGCATCGGGTTCGGTGGGGGGACCTACGAGCAGTACTTC.